This TCR beta chain was sequenced during a study of beta chain features in type 1 diabetes. Points from the study as a whole: Sequencing from cDNA could over-represent high-TCR-expressing cells. Diminished insertions and augmented deletions at VDJ junctions characterized type 1 diabetes patients.

Comment on this clone: The antigen remains undetermined.

Based on CD45RO/CCR7/CD25/CD127/CD95/CD27, CD4+ regulatory, stem cell-like memory, naive and central memory cells were sorted. All of the isolated RNA was reverse transcribed, so expressed TCRB transcripts were sequenced. Profiled with immunoSEQ multiplex PCR; TCRdb holds only in-frame clones, not every one. This sample has 110,000 or so clones, with less than 40% found just once. The TCR sequence derives from a woman aged 18-29 years in good health. The material sequenced was stem cell memory CD4+ T cells from blood.

CDR3 in DNA: TGTGCCAGCAGTTTAAATCCAGGGGGCAAGGGCTACACCTTC. Encoded protein: CASSLNPGGKGYTF. V is TRBV28 and J is TRBJ1-2; 8 bases are a match to TRBD1. This CDR3 is built from 14 residues. Germline V gives CDR1 MDHEN, CDR2 SYDVKM. Trimming at V came to 2 bases and at J to 8 bases, leaving 7 bases not matched to a gene.